This T cell receptor beta chain originates from a study of response to subunit inactivated influenza vaccine. The CDR3 runs to 16 residues. Germline V gives CDR1 SEHNR, CDR2 FQNEAQ (reference sequence). V was pared by 5 bases and J by 7 bases, with 14 bases of the junction left unmatched. In TCRdb, the RT-PCR reads were re-called with MiXCR into one record per CDR3 protein. The data hold about 570,000 distinct CDR3 sequences, with 11% observed a single time. Study-wide findings and caveats: The authors proposed limited new T cell recruitment per seasonal influenza vaccination.

A word on this clonotype: The target antigen is unknown.

The same sample was also studied in work on T cells expressing NK-cell markers. As that study records: The authors made TCR beta cDNA libraries by 5'RACE template switching. This switching added a universal primer site and UMIs. It was from sorted CD3+CD56+NKG2C+, CD3+CD56+NKG2C- and CD3+CD56-NKG2C+ T cells that TCR beta repertoires came. HCMV seropositivity marked most of the eight sequenced donors; one was seronegative.

The TCR comes from a middle-aged man who received an inactivated influenza vaccine. The chain couples TRBV7-9 to TRBJ2-3; 8 bases map to TRBD2. The sequencing used PBMCs from blood, collected on the day of vaccination. The CDR3 here is CASSASGGGGRNTQYF. The DNA of the CDR3 is TGTGCCAGCAGCGCCTCAGGAGGCGGGGGGCGGAATACGCAGTATTTT. The full variable domain, completed using reference TRBV7-9 and TRBJ2-3, is DTGVSQNPRHKITKRGQNVTFRCDPISEHNRLYWYRQTLGQGPEFLTYFQNEAQLEKSRLLSDRFSAERPKGSFSTLEIQRTEQGDSAMYLCASSASGGGGRNTQYFGPGTRLTVL.